The rows below give T cell receptor beta chains drawn from one sample of a study of blood T cell repertoires in COVID-19. TCRdb's table, derived via immunoSEQ multiplex PCR, lists solely in-frame clones and lacks some. This sample yields some 270,000 clones, of which roughly 86% are seen a single time; 1.5% to 2% belongs to the top ten. The sample taken for sequencing was peripheral blood. The source of these receptors is a woman between 55 and 75 years old who had recovered from COVID-19. The CDR3 runs from the conserved cysteine through the conserved F or W. D genes are given only for firm matches. Size is stated for part of the rows, as once, few or many counts, or as a class when the clone is expanded.

d_call | j_call | v_call | clone_size | cdr3_aa | cdr3_nt
- | TRBJ2-7 | TRBV2 | - | CASSATGSGQYF | TGTGCCAGCAGCGCCACAGGGTCCGGGCAGTACTTC
- | TRBJ2-7 | TRBV20-1 | - | CSASFWAGDEQYF | TGCAGTGCTAGTTTTTGGGCCGGGGACGAGCAGTACTTC
- | TRBJ1-2 | TRBV7-2 | - | CASSQTPPSRHGYTF | TGTGCCAGCAGCCAAACCCCGCCAAGCCGTCATGGCTACACCTTC
- | TRBJ1-5 | TRBV28 | once | CASSWAGARQPQHF | TGTGCCAGCAGCTGGGCAGGGGCAAGACAGCCCCAGCATTTT
- | TRBJ2-7 | TRBV28 | - | CASTDPTTGSYEQYF | TGTGCCAGCACCGACCCTACAACAGGTTCCTACGAGCAGTACTTC
- | TRBJ1-1 | TRBV24-1 | - | CATSDFYGSKAFF | TGTGCCACCAGTGATTTCTACGGGAGTAAGGCTTTCTTT
- | TRBJ1-4 | TRBV6-5 | - | CASSREKTNEKLFF | TGTGCCAGCAGTCGGGAGAAGACTAATGAAAAACTGTTTTTT
TRBD1 | TRBJ1-1 | TRBV12-5 | - | CASAYRPGGITEAFF | TGTGCTAGTGCCTACCGCCCAGGGGGCATCACTGAAGCTTTCTTT
- | TRBJ2-2 | TRBV6-6 | once | CASSPEVNTGELFF | TGTGCCAGCAGCCCTGAGGTTAACACCGGGGAGCTGTTTTTT
TRBD2 | TRBJ2-1 | TRBV28 | - | CASSTLSPSGGHYNEQFF | TGTGCCAGCAGTACCTTGAGCCCCAGCGGGGGTCACTACAATGAGCAGTTCTTC
- | TRBJ2-7 | TRBV6-2/TRBV6-3 | once | CASSPQGIDYEQYF | TGTGCCAGCAGTCCCCAGGGAATTGACTACGAGCAGTACTTC
- | TRBJ2-7 | TRBV7-8 | - | CASAHLGAYEQYF | TGTGCCAGCGCTCATCTCGGGGCCTACGAGCAGTACTTC
- | TRBJ1-2 | TRBV6-5 | - | CASKRRAGEGYTF | TGTGCCAGCAAACGACGAGCCGGGGAAGGCTACACCTTC
TRBD1 | TRBJ2-5 | TRBV12-3/TRBV12-4 | - | CASSSTGRQTQYF | TGTGCCAGCAGTTCGACAGGGCGACAGACCCAGTACTTC
- | TRBJ1-2 | TRBV27 | few | CASSRTFQGGYTF | TGTGCCAGCAGTAGGACATTTCAGGGTGGCTACACCTTC
TRBD2 | TRBJ2-1 | TRBV5-3 | - | CARSLASGGAISYNEQFF | TGTGCCAGAAGCTTGGCTAGCGGGGGGGCTATCTCCTACAATGAGCAGTTCTTC
- | TRBJ1-1 | TRBV5-1 | - | CASSLVAGLGGEAFF | TGCGCCAGCAGCTTGGTAGCGGGGTTGGGGGGTGAAGCTTTCTTT